A selection of T cell receptor beta chains follows, all from one sample in a study of cytomegalovirus exposure and HLA in healthy donors. Method: immunoSEQ multiplex PCR; TCRdb's copy keeps in-frame clones and lacks some. This listing includes approximately 140,000 clones. Sequenced sample: PBMCs. These receptors originate from a man aged 40-50 years in good health and CMV-seronegative. Each CDR3 is given with its conserved first and last residue. D genes are given only for firm matches.

v_call	d_call	j_call	cdr3_aa	cdr3_nt
TRBV9	NA	TRBJ1-1	CASSVEPTGSTEAFF	TGTGCCAGCAGCGTGGAACCTACAGGGAGCACTGAAGCTTTCTTT
TRBV19	TRBD2	TRBJ2-7	CASSMGGESYEQYF	TGTGCCAGTAGTATGGGGGGGGAATCCTACGAGCAGTACTTC
TRBV12-5	NA	TRBJ2-7	CASGLVPGEEQYF	TGTGCTAGTGGTTTGGTACCAGGGGAAGAGCAGTACTTC
TRBV13	TRBD2	TRBJ2-3	CASTRRRGREDTQYF	TGTGCCAGCACCCGGAGGCGGGGGAGAGAGGATACGCAGTATTTT
TRBV7-2	NA	TRBJ1-2	CASSANGGGYTF	TGTGCCAGCAGCGCCAACGGGGGGGGCTACACCTTC
TRBV7-3	NA	TRBJ2-2	CASSPDRDTGELFF	TGTGCCAGCAGCCCGGATCGGGACACCGGGGAGCTGTTTTTT
TRBV7-2	TRBD2	TRBJ2-5	CASSLRGYSGGQETQYF	TGTGCCAGCAGCTTGAGGGGTTACAGCGGGGGACAAGAGACCCAGTACTTC
TRBV7-3	NA	TRBJ2-7	CASSTRPGNEQYF	TGTGCCAGCAGCACGCGACCGGGGAACGAGCAGTACTTC
TRBV7-6	TRBD2	TRBJ2-7	CASSLERGTGYEQYF	TGTGCCAGCAGCTTAGAGCGGGGGACGGGCTACGAGCAGTACTTC
TRBV4-3	TRBD2	TRBJ2-6	CASSQTSGGTGANVLTF	TGCGCCAGCAGCCAAACGAGCGGGGGAACTGGGGCCAACGTCCTGACTTTC
TRBV7-8	TRBD1	TRBJ1-4	CASSYSRTGATNEKLFF	TGTGCCAGCAGCTATTCGAGGACAGGGGCGACTAATGAAAAACTGTTTTTT
TRBV7-2	TRBD1	TRBJ1-2	CASSPDRTGGSYGYTF	TGTGCCAGCAGCCCAGACCGGACAGGGGGTAGCTATGGCTACACCTTC
TRBV2	TRBD2	TRBJ2-7	CASSGSGGVSYEQYF	TGTGCCAGCAGTGGCAGCGGGGGGGTCTCCTACGAGCAGTACTTC
TRBV4-1	TRBD1	TRBJ2-7	CASSGSARYRDRSYEQYF	TGCGCCAGCAGCGGATCCGCCCGGTATAGGGACAGGTCCTACGAGCAGTACTTC
TRBV2	NA	TRBJ2-1	CASSAVSGSYNEQFF	TGTGCCAGCAGTGCTGTGTCAGGCTCCTACAATGAGCAGTTCTTC
TRBV23-1	NA	TRBJ1-1	CASSQRGKGIGTEAFF	TGCGCCAGCAGTCAACGAGGGAAGGGTATCGGCACTGAAGCTTTCTTT
TRBV7-9	NA	TRBJ2-3	CASSLAPLTVADTQYF	TGTGCCAGCAGCTTAGCTCCCCTTACGGTCGCAGATACGCAGTATTTT
TRBV4-1	NA	TRBJ1-2	CASSREGGYGYTF	TGCGCCAGCAGCCGAGAGGGGGGGTATGGCTACACCTTC